This T cell receptor (beta chain) was retrieved from a study of blood T cells in healthy people across ages. Combining a sample-barcoded 5' primer with a J-beta primer mix, a second PCR ran for about 7 to 11 cycles. TCRdb redid the calling of the 5' RACE reads with MiXCR, one entry per CDR3 protein. The table has roughly 800,000 distinct CDR3 sequences, roughly 60% seen once. The CDR3 is 14 amino acids. Trimming left V 0 bases short and J 9 bases short, with 12 bases between. CDR1 DFQATT and CDR2 SNEGSKA come from the germline V gene (reference sequence). This TCR was recovered from a man aged 30 to 45 in good health. The V call is TRBV20-1, the J call TRBJ1-6; no definite D call. Sequenced: blood. The CDR3 DNA sequence: TGCAGTGCTAGAGATTCTGGACCTACTTCACCCCTCCACTTT. Amino acids: CSARDSGPTSPLHF.